The subject of this entry is one TCR beta chain. Its antigen is as yet unknown. The sample comes from a study of T cells in localized non-small cell lung cancer. Study-wide points: It remains possible that heterogeneity exists, since only one tumor region was sequenced. Exceeding tumor, uninvolved adjacent lung had the highest T cell clonality. Adjacent lung tissue had a median roughly 62 of the top 100 clones found in the tumor.

Measured with immunoSEQ multiplex PCR; TCRdb has only the in-frame clones, and not every one. In the table there are 35,000 to 50,000 clones, roughly 86% of which are singletons. Germline-derived CDR1 and CDR2 are SGHAT and FQNNGV. Trimming removed 0 bases from V and 6 bases from J, with 9 bases in between. The CDR3 runs to 13 residues. The sample consisted of peripheral blood, taken before any cancer treatment. This receptor was taken from a man between 40 and 70 years old with stage I lung adenocarcinoma. The chain recombines TRBV11-2 with TRBJ2-7; D remains unclear. The CDR3 sequence is CASSLEPPGEQYF. Here the CDR3 DNA reads TGTGCCAGCAGCTTAGAACCTCCCGGCGAGCAGTACTTC.